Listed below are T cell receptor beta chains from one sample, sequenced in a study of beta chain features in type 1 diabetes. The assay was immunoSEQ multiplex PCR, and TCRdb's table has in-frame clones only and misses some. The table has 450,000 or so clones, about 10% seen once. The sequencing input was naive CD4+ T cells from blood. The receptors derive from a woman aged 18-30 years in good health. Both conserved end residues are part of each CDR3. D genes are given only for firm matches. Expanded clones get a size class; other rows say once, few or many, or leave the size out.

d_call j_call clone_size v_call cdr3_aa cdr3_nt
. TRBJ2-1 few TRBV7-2 CASSFLSSYNEQFF TGTGCCAGCAGCTTCTTAAGCTCCTACAATGAGCAGTTCTTC
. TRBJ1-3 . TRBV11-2 CASSLPLRNTIYF TGTGCCAGCAGCTTACCCCTGCGGAACACCATATATTTT
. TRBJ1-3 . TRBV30 CAWSVAANSGNTIYF TGTGCCTGGAGTGTTGCCGCCAACTCTGGAAACACCATATATTTT
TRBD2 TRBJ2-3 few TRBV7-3 CASSFSGPPTDTQYF TGTGCCAGCAGCTTTAGCGGGCCCCCCACAGATACGCAGTATTTT
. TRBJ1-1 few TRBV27 CASSLVRDTEAFF TGTGCCAGCAGTTTAGTAAGGGACACTGAAGCTTTCTTT
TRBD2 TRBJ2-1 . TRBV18 CASSPPGTSGYNEQFF TGTGCCAGCTCACCACCGGGGACTAGCGGGTACAATGAGCAGTTCTTC
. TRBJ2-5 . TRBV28 CASSFWDTQETQYF TGTGCCAGCAGTTTCTGGGATACCCAAGAGACCCAGTACTTC
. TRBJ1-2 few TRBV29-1 CSVERQVGGYTF TGCAGCGTTGAAAGACAGGTCGGTGGCTACACCTTC
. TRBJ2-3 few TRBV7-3 CASSLSASASTDTQYF TGTGCCAGCAGCTTAAGTGCTAGCGCTAGCACAGATACGCAGTATTTT
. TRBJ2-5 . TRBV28 CASSRRAGRLGETQYF TGTGCCAGCAGCCGGCGGGCGGGGCGACTGGGGGAGACCCAGTACTTC
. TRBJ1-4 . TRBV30 CAGSNEKLFF TGTGCCGGAAGTAATGAAAAACTGTTTTTT
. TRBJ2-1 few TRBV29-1 CSPWAPGSEQFF TGCAGCCCCTGGGCACCGGGCAGTGAGCAGTTCTTC
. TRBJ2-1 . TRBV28 CASSLYASSYNEQFF TGTGCCAGCAGTTTGTACGCGAGCTCCTACAATGAGCAGTTCTTC
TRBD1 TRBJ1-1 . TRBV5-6 CASSFGDRDNTEAFF TGTGCCAGCAGCTTTGGGGACAGGGACAACACTGAAGCTTTCTTT
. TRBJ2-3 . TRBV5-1 CASSLTTDTQYF TGCGCCAGCAGCTTAACGACAGATACGCAGTATTTT
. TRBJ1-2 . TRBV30 CAWQTQGTYGYTF TGTGCCTGGCAAACTCAGGGAACCTATGGCTACACCTTC
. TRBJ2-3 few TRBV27 CASSLTHRADTQYF TGTGCCAGCAGCCTAACACACAGGGCAGATACGCAGTATTTT
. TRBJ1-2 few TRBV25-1 CASRGDYGYTF TGTGCCAGCAGAGGAGACTATGGCTACACCTTC
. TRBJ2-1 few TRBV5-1 CASSLVPGNEQFF TGCGCCAGCAGCTTGGTTCCAGGGAATGAGCAGTTCTTC
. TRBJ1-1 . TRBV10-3 CAISEKGDTEAFF TGTGCCATCAGTGAAAAGGGGGACACTGAAGCTTTCTTT
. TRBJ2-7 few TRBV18 CASSPGTINYEQYF TGTGCCAGCTCACCAGGGACCATAAACTACGAGCAGTACTTC
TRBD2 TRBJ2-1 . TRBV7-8 CASSHGTSGNNEQFF TGTGCCAGCAGTCACGGGACTAGCGGTAACAATGAGCAGTTCTTC
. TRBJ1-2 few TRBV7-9 CASTPQGSGYGYTF TGTGCCAGCACCCCGCAGGGATCCGGCTATGGCTACACCTTC
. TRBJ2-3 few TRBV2 CASIRSQAADTQYF TGTGCCAGCATTAGGTCACAGGCTGCAGATACGCAGTATTTT
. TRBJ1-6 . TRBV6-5 CASSYKRDNSPLHF TGTGCCAGCAGTTATAAGAGAGATAATTCACCCCTCCACTTT
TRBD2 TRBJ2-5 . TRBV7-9 CASSSRSSGYKETQYF TGTGCCAGCAGCTCAAGAAGTAGCGGGTACAAAGAGACCCAGTACTTC
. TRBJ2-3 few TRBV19 CASSTQSPDTQYF TGTGCCAGTAGTACTCAGTCCCCAGATACGCAGTATTTT
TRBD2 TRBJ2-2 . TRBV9 CASSVRAGANTGELFF TGTGCCAGCAGCGTAAGAGCGGGGGCGAACACCGGGGAGCTGTTTTTT
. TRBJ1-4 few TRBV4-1 CASSQDQGSPGEKLFF TGCGCCAGCAGCCAAGATCAGGGGAGCCCGGGAGAAAAACTGTTTTTT
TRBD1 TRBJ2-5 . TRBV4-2 CASSPRSGTGAQETQYF TGTGCCAGCAGCCCCCGCTCCGGGACAGGGGCTCAAGAGACCCAGTACTTC
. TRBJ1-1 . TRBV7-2 CASSLSMNTEAFF TGTGCCAGCAGCTTGTCCATGAACACTGAAGCTTTCTTT
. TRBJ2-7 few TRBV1 CTSSQEEVGGRSSYEQYF TGCACCAGCAGCCAAGAAGAGGTAGGAGGGAGAAGCTCCTACGAGCAGTACTTC
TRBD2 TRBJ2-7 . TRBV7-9 CASSSARGTPYEQYF TGTGCCAGCAGCTCCGCGCGGGGGACCCCCTACGAGCAGTACTTC
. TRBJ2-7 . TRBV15 CATSREWVGNYEQYF TGTGCCACCAGCAGAGAATGGGTGGGGAACTACGAGCAGTACTTC
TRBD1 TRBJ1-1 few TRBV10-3 CASNGQVNTEAFF TGTGCCTCCAACGGACAGGTGAACACTGAAGCTTTCTTT
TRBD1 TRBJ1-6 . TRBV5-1 CASSFRQGAVTPLHF TGCGCCAGCAGCTTCAGGCAGGGGGCTGTAACACCCCTCCACTTT
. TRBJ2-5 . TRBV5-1 CATSSGETQYF TGCGCCACCAGTTCGGGGGAGACCCAGTACTTC
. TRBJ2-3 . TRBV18 CASSPTASTDTQYF TGTGCCAGCTCACCCACAGCCAGCACAGATACGCAGTATTTT
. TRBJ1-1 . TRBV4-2 CASSQVYTEAFF TGTGCCAGCAGCCAAGTGTACACTGAAGCTTTCTTT
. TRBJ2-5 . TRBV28 CASYGWETQYF TGTGCCAGTTACGGTTGGGAGACCCAGTACTTC
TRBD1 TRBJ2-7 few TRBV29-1 CSAARQGGLGEQYF TGCAGCGCGGCTAGACAGGGGGGGCTCGGCGAGCAGTACTTC